Following are 16 T cell receptor beta chains from one sample sequenced in a study of blood T cell repertoires in COVID-19. The data were produced by immunoSEQ multiplex PCR, yet TCRdb's version contains in-frame clones alone and is incomplete. The sample lists some 150,000 clones, about 89% seen once, with approximately 0.77% in the top ten. The sequencing sample was made of PBMCs or T cells enriched from blood (not recorded which). The receptors derive from a woman between 18 and 30 years old who had recovered from COVID-19.

J is TRBJ2-7 and V is TRBV3-1 (or the pseudogene TRBV3-2); D perhaps matches TRBD2 (6 bases). CDR1 and CDR2 from the germline V gene are LGHDT and YNNKEL (reference sequence). CDR3 length: 15 amino acids. V dropped 1 base and J dropped 7 bases, with 17 bases sitting between them. Written as DNA, the CDR3 is TGTGCCAGCAGCCAAGGGCCGAGCGCGGGGAAAGAGCAGTACTTC. It is translated as CASSQGPSAGKEQYF.

V gene TRBV15 combines with J gene TRBJ2-3; D perhaps matches TRBD2 (5 bases). The germline gives CDR1 LNHNV, CDR2 YYDKDF (reference sequence). The CDR3 extends over 15 amino acids. Trimming cost V 0 bases and J 6 bases, with 13 bases left between them. The CDR3 sequence: CATSREAGLGDTQYF. The CDR3 DNA sequence: TGTGCCACCAGCAGAGAGGCGGGCCTGGGGGATACGCAGTATTTT.

The V gene is TRBV2, the J gene TRBJ2-7; the D gene is possibly TRBD1 (5 bases). Germline V gene sequence: CDR1 SNHLY, CDR2 FYNNEI. This CDR3 contains 15 residues. The germline V and J ends were trimmed by 1 base and 4 bases, with 14 bases remaining between them. The CDR3 DNA is TGTGCCAGCAGTGAAGTTGGGGCAGGTCGGTACGAGCAGTACTTC. Encoded protein: CASSEVGAGRYEQYF.

V and J are TRBV5-1 and TRBJ1-6; TRBD1 agrees at 7 bases. Germline CDR1 is SGHRS and CDR2 is YFSETQ. V was clipped by 1 base and J by 7 bases; unmatched bases: 8. The CDR3 is made up of 16 amino acids. Written as DNA, the CDR3 is TGCGCCAGCAGCTTGCAACCGGGACAGACGAATTCACCCCTCCACTTT. Translating it yields CASSLQPGQTNSPLHF.

The rearrangement uses TRBV28 and TRBJ2-7, with 11 bases aligning to TRBD2. CDR1 and CDR2 from the germline V gene are MDHEN and SYDVKM. V was clipped by 6 bases and J by 4 bases; unmatched bases: 8. The length of the CDR3 is 15 residues. For the CDR3, the DNA is TGTGCCAGCAGCTCAACTAGCGGGAGCTTATACGAGCAGTACTTC. Protein product: CASSSTSGSLYEQYF.

The chain has TRBV3-1 (or the pseudogene TRBV3-2) and TRBJ2-7, with TRBD2 as a possible D gene (6 bases). CDR1 is LGHDT, CDR2 YNNKEL, per germline (reference sequence). The V end was cut by 0 bases, the J end by 3 bases, with 9 bases between. The CDR3 length is 14 residues. The CDR3 protein is CASSQEAGHYEQYF. CDR3 bases: TGTGCCAGCAGCCAAGAGGCGGGGCACTACGAGCAGTACTTC.

This chain connects TRBV5-1 to TRBJ2-1; 9 nucleotides match TRBD1. CDR3 length: 14 residues. In germline, CDR1 is SGHRS, CDR2 YFSETQ. The trim removed 2 bases at V and 5 bases at J, leaving 2 bases unmatched. The CDR3 reads CASSLGTGNNEQFF. CDR3 DNA sequence: TGCGCCAGCAGCTTAGGGACAGGGAACAATGAGCAGTTCTTC. The full variable domain, in which reference TRBV5-1 and TRBJ2-1 provide the parts outside the CDR3, is KAGVTQTPRYLIKTRGQQVTLSCSPISGHRSVSWYQQTPGQGLQFLFEYFSETQRNKGNFPGRFSGRQFSNSRSEMNVSTLELGDSALYLCASSLGTGNNEQFFGPGTRLTVL.

The chain uses TRBV20-1 and TRBJ2-7; D might be TRBD2 (6 bases). The germline V gene has CDR1 DFQATT and CDR2 SNEGSKA (reference sequence). The ends were cut back, 3 bases at V and 6 bases at J, with 9 bases in the middle. This CDR3 spans 11 amino acids. CDR3 amino acids: CSASAGSEQYF. The CDR3 coding sequence is TGCAGTGCTAGTGCGGGGTCCGAGCAGTACTTC.

The rearrangement links TRBV19 to TRBJ1-2; a possible D gene is TRBD1 (5 bases). In germline, CDR1 is LNHDA, CDR2 SQIVND (reference sequence). CDR3 length: 16 residues. Between the trimmed V and J ends, which lost 3 bases and 6 bases, there was a span of 20 bases. The CDR3 DNA reads TGTGCCAGTAGTATTCTGACAGCCCTATGGAGAGATGGCTACACCTTC. Translation: CASSILTALWRDGYTF.

The chain couples TRBV30 to TRBJ1-4; D call uncertain. Germline V lookup: CDR1 GTSNPN, CDR2 SVGIG (reference sequence). V was shortened by 5 bases and J by 0 bases, with 13 bases between the two germline ends. This CDR3 is 15 amino acids long. CDR3 loop: CAWGVDSATNEKLFF. The CDR3 DNA reads TGTGCCTGGGGGGTGGACTCGGCAACTAATGAAAAACTGTTTTTT.

The chain has TRBV6-5 and TRBJ1-2, with D possibly matching TRBD1 (5 bases). Trimming took off 8 bases at V and 0 bases at J, with 16 bases between the two ends. CDR1 is MNHEY and CDR2 is SVGAGI in the germline V gene. The CDR3 totals 15 residues. This chain's CDR3 is CASSANWGANYGYTF. CDR3 nucleotide sequence: TGTGCCAGCTCGGCGAATTGGGGGGCTAACTATGGCTACACCTTC.

The V call is TRBV4-1, the J call TRBJ2-6; TRBD1 matches 7 bases. This CDR3 is built from 20 residues. Germline lookup yields CDR1 MGHRA and CDR2 YSYEKL. V gave up 0 bases and J gave up 0 bases; unmatched junction bases: 11. The CDR3 here is CASSQELRDRVISGANVLTF. DNA for the CDR3: TGCGCCAGCAGCCAAGAGCTCCGGGACAGAGTAATCTCTGGGGCCAACGTCCTGACTTTC.

This rearrangement joins TRBV3-1 (or the pseudogene TRBV3-2) to TRBJ2-1, with 9 bases lining up with TRBD2. Germline V CDR1 and CDR2: LGHDT, YNNKEL (reference sequence). Trimming took 3 bases from V and 6 from J; bases not matched to a gene: 9. This CDR3 has 16 amino acids. In DNA form, the CDR3 reads TGTGCCAGCAGCCAGCAGGTAGCGGGAGTGCGCAATGAGCAGTTCTTC. This encodes CASSQQVAGVRNEQFF.

V gene TRBV4-1 combines with J gene TRBJ1-1; D is unclear. Trimming shortened V by 4 bases and J by 7 bases, and 16 bases separated the two germline ends. CDR3 size: 14 residues. The V gene's germline CDR1 is MGHRA and CDR2 YSYEKL. The CDR3 DNA reads as TGCGCCAGCAGCCTCTCCCCACCGCGTGGTGAAGCTTTCTTT. This sequence encodes CASSLSPPRGEAFF.

This chain uses TRBV6-1 with TRBJ1-2; TRBD1 agrees at 7 bases. The CDR3 runs to 14 residues. From germline, CDR1 is MNHNS and CDR2 SASEGT. The trim removed 5 bases at V and 3 bases at J, leaving 6 bases unmatched. DNA for the CDR3: TGTGCCAGCAGTTGGGAAGACAGGGACTATGGCTACACCTTC. This translates into CASSWEDRDYGYTF.

The chain combines TRBV6-1 with TRBJ1-5, with 12 bases matching TRBD1. The CDR3 runs to 15 residues. CDR1 and CDR2 (germline): MNHNS, SASEGT. V lost 0 bases, J lost 9 bases, and 3 bases stayed unmatched. The CDR3 bases are TGTGCCAGCAGTGAAGCGGGGACAGGGGGCAGGCCCCAGCATTTT. As protein: CASSEAGTGGRPQHF.